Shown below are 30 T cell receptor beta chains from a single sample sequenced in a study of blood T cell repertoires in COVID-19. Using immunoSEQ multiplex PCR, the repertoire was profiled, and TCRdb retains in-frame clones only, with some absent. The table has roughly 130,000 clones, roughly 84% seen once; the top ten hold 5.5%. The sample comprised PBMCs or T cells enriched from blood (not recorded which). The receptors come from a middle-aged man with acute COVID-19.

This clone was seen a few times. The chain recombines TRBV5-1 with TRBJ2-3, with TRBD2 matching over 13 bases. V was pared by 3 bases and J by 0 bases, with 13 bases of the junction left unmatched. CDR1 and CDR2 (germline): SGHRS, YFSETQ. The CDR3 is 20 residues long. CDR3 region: CASSSSLTSGRPTSTDTQYF. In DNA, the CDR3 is TGCGCCAGCAGCTCCTCATTGACTAGCGGGAGGCCTACTAGCACAGATACGCAGTATTTT.

CDR3 sequence (DNA): TGTGCCAGTAGTATAGAACAGGGTTCGGGCAATCAGCCCCAGCATTTT. It translates to CASSIEQGSGNQPQHF. The chain employs TRBV19 and TRBJ1-5; D might be TRBD1 (6 bases). The germline V gene encodes CDR1 LNHDA and CDR2 SQIVND (reference sequence). The CDR3 totals 16 residues. V dropped 0 bases and J dropped 2 bases, with 11 bases sitting between them.

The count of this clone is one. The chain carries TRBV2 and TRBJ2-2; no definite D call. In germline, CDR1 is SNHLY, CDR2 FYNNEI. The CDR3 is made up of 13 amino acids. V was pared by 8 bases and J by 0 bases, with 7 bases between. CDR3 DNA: TGTGCCAGCGAGCGAGCGAACACCGGGGAGCTGTTTTTT. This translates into CASERANTGELFF.

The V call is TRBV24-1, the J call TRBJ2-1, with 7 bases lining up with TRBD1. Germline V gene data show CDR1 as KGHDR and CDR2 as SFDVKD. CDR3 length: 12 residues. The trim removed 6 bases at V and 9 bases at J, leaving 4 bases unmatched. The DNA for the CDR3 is TGTGCCACCAGTCAATACAGGGGTGAGCAGTTCTTC. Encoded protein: CATSQYRGEQFF.

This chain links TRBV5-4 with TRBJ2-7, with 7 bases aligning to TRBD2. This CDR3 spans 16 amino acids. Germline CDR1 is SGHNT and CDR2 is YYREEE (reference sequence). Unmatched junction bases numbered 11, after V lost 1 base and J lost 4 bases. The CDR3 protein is CASSLSRTSGLYEQYF. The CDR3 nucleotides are TGTGCCAGCAGCTTGAGTAGGACTAGTGGCTTGTACGAGCAGTACTTC.

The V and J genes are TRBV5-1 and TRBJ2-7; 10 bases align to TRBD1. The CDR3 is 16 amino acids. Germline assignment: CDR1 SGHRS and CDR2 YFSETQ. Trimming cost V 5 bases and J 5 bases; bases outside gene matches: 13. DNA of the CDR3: TGCGCCAGCAGTGCGACCGGGACAGGGGATAGAAACGAGCAGTACTTC. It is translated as CASSATGTGDRNEQYF.

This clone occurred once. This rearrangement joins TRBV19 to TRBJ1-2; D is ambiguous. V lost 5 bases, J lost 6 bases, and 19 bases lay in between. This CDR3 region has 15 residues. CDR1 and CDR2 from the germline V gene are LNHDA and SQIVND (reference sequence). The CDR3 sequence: CASSLQETDSDGYTF. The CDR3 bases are TGTGCCAGTAGTCTCCAGGAAACCGATAGTGATGGCTACACCTTC.

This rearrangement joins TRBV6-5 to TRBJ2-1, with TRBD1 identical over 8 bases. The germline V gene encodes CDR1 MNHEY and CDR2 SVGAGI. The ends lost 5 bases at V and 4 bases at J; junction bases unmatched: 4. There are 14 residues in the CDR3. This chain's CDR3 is CASSKTGGYNEQFF. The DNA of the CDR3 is TGTGCCAGCAGTAAAACAGGGGGTTACAATGAGCAGTTCTTC.

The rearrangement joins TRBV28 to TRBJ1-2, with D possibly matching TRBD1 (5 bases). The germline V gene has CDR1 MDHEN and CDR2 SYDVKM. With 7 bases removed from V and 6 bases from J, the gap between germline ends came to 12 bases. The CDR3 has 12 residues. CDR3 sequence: CASTGGGDGYTF. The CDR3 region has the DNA TGTGCCAGCACCGGGGGAGGGGATGGCTACACCTTC.

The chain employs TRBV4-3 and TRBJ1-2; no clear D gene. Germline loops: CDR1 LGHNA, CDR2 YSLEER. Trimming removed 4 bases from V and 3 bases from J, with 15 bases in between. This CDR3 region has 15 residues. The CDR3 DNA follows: TGCGCCAGCAGCCGATCCTTCGTGGAGCACTATGGCTACACCTTC. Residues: CASSRSFVEHYGYTF.

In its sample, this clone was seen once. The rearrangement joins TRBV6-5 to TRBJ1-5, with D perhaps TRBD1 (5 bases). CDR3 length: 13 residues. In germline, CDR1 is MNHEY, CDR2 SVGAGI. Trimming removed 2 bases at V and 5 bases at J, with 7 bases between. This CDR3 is CASSYVQDQPQHF. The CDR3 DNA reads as TGTGCCAGCAGTTACGTACAGGATCAGCCCCAGCATTTT.

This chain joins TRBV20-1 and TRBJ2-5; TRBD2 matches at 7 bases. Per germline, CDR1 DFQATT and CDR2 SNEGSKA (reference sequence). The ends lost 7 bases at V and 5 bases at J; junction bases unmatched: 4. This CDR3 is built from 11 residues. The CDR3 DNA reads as TGCAGTGGACGGGACTACGAGACCCAGTACTTC. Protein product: CSGRDYETQYF.

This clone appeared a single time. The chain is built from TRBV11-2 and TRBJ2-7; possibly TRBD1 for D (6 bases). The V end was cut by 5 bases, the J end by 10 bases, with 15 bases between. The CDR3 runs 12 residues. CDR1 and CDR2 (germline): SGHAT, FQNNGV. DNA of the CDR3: TGTGCCAGCAGCACCGACAGGCAAGAACAGTACTTC. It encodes CASSTDRQEQYF.

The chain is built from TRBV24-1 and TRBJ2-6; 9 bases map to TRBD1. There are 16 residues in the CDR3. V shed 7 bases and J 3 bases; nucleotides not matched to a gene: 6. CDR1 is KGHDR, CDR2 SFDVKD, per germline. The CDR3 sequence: CATRGTGKGGANVLTF. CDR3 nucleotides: TGTGCCACCAGGGGGACAGGGAAAGGTGGGGCCAACGTCCTGACTTTC.

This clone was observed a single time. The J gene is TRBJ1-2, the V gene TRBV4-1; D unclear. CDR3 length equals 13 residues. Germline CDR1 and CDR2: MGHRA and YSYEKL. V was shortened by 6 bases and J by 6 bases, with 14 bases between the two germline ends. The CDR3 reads CASSRAERDGYTF. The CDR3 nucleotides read TGCGCCAGCAGTCGAGCGGAGAGGGATGGCTACACCTTC.

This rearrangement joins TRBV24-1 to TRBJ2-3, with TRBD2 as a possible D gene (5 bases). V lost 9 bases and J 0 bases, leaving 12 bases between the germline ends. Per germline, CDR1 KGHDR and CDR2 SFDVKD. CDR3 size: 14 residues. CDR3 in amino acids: CATSATGSTDTQYF. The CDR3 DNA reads TGTGCCACCTCAGCGACGGGGAGCACAGATACGCAGTATTTT.

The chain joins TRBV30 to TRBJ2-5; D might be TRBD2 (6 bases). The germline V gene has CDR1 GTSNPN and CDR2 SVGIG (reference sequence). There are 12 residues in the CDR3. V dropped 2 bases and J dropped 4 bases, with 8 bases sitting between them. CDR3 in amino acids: CAWSTEGETQYF. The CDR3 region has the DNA TGTGCCTGGAGTACGGAGGGAGAGACCCAGTACTTC.

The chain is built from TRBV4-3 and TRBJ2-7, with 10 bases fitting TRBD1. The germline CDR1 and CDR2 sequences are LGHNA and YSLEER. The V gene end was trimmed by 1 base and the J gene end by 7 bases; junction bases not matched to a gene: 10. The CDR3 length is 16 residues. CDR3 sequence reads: CASSQGFRTGGGEQYF. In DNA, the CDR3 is TGCGCCAGCAGCCAAGGTTTCAGGACAGGGGGAGGAGAGCAGTACTTC.

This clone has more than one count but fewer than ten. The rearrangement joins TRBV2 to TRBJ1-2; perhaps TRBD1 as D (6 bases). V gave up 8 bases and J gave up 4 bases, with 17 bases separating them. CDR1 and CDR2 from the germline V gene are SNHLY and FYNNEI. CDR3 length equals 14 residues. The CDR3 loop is CASLLGGQSYGYTF. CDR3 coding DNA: TGTGCCAGCCTACTAGGTGGACAGTCCTATGGCTACACCTTC.

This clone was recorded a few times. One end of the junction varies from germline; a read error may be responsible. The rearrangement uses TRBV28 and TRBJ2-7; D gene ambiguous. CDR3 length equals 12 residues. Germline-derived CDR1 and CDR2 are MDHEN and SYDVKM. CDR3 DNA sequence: TGTGCCAGCAGTCCAAATGATGGCAGGCCATATTTC. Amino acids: CASSPNDGRPYF.

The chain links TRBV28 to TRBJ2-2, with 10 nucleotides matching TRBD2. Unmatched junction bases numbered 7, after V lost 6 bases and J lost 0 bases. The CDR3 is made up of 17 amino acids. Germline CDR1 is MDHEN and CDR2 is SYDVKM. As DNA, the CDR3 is TGTGCCAGCAGATCACCGGGACTAGCGTCGAACACCGGGGAGCTGTTTTTT. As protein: CASRSPGLASNTGELFF.

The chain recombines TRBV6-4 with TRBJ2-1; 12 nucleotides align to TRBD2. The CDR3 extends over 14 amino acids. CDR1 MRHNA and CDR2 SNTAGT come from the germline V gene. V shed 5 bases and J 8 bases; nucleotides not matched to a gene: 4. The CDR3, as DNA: TGTGCCAGCAGTCCTAGCGGGGGGGCGGATGAGCAGTTCTTC. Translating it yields CASSPSGGADEQFF.

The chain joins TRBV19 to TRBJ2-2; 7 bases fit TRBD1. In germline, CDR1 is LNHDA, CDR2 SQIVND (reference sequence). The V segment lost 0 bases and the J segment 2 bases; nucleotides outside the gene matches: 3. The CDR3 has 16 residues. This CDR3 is CASSIERDSNTGELFF. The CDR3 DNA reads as TGTGCCAGTAGTATAGAACGGGACAGCAACACCGGGGAGCTGTTTTTT.

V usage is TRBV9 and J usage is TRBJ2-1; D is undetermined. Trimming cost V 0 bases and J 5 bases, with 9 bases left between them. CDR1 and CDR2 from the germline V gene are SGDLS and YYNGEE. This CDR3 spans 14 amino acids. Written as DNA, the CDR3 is TGTGCCAGCAGCGTAGGCCTAGTCGACAATGAGCAGTTCTTC. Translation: CASSVGLVDNEQFF.

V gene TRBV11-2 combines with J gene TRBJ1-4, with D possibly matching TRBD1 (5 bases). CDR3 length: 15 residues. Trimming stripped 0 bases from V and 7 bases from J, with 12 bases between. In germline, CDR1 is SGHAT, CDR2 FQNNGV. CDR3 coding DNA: TGTGCCAGCAGCTTAGAAACCAGGGTGTCTGAAAAACTGTTTTTT. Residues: CASSLETRVSEKLFF. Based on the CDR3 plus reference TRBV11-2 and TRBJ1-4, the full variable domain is EAGVAQSPRYKIIEKRQSVAFWCNPISGHATLYWYQQILGQGPKLLIQFQNNGVVDDSQLPKDRFSAERLKGVDSTLKIQPAKLEDSAVYLCASSLETRVSEKLFFGSGTQLSVL.

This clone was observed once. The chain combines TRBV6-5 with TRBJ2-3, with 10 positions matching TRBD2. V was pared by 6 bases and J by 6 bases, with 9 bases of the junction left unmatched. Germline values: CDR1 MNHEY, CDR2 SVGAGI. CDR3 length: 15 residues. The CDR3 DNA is TGTGCCAGCAGGAGCGGGAGGGCCAGTTTGGATACGCAGTATTTT. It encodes CASRSGRASLDTQYF.

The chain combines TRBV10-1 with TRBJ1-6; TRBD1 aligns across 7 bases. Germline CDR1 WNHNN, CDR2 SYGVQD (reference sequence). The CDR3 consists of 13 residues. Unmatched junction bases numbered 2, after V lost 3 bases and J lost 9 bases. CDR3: CASSEDRVSPLHF. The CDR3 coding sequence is TGCGCCAGCAGTGAAGACAGGGTTTCACCCCTCCACTTT.

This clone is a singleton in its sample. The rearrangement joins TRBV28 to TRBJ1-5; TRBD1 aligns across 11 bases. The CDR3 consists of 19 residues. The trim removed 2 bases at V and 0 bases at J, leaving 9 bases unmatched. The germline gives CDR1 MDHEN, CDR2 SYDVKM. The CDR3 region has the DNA TGTGCCAGCAGTTTAGCCGGGACAGGGGGTCTCTATAGCAATCAGCCCCAGCATTTT. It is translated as CASSLAGTGGLYSNQPQHF.

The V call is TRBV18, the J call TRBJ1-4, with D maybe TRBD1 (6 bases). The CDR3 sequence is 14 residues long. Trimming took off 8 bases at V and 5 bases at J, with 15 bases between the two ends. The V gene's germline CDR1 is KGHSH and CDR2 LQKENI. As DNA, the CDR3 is TGTGCCAGCGCTACAGGGCGAGGAAATGAAAAACTGTTTTTT. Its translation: CASATGRGNEKLFF. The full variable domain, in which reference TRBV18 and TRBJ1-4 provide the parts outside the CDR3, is NAGVMQNPRHLVRRRGQEARLRCSPMKGHSHVYWYRQLPEEGLKFMVYLQKENIIDESGMPKERFSAEFPKEGPSILRIQQVVRGDSAAYFCASATGRGNEKLFFGSGTQLSVL.

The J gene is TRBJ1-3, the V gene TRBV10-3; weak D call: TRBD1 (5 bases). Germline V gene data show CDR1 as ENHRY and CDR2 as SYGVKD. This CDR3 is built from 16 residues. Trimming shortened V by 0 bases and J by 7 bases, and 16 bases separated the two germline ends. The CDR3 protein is CAISESTAIVDNTIYF. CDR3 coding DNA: TGTGCCATCAGTGAGTCGACAGCGATTGTTGACAACACCATATATTTT.